In its sample, the clone carrying this T cell receptor beta chain was seen a few times. In the authors' workflow: Estimated nucleated cell counts came from reference gene primer amplification. Profiling relied on immunoSEQ multiplex PCR, and the TCRdb table lists in-frame clones only, not all of them. V and J calls and clone size are given by that table; D and trimming were obtained from the DNA. The table includes around 130,000 clones, about 86% detected once. The data are from a study of blood T cell repertoires in COVID-19. Trimming left V 2 bases short and J 0 bases short, with 12 bases between. CDR1 LNHDA and CDR2 SQIVND come from the germline V gene (reference sequence). The CDR3 extends over 16 amino acids.

The chain couples TRBV19 to TRBJ2-3; D not certain. Sequenced sample: PBMCs or T cells enriched from blood (not recorded which). This receptor was obtained from a man between 35 and 55 years old with acute COVID-19. CDR3 amino acids: CASSIRKQLSTDTQYF. CDR3 nucleotides: TGTGCCAGTAGTATAAGGAAACAGCTTAGCACAGATACGCAGTATTTT.